This T cell receptor beta chain comes out of a study of blood T cells in healthy people across ages. Germline V lookup: CDR1 SEHNR, CDR2 FQNEAQ (reference sequence). Trimming shortened V by 4 bases and J by 2 bases, and 16 bases separated the two germline ends. The CDR3 loop spans 16 amino acids. A J-beta primer mix and a sample-barcoded 5' primer were used in a second PCR of about 7 to 12 cycles. TCRdb processed the 5' RACE reads anew with MiXCR; each CDR3 protein has one entry. The repertoire holds roughly 930,000 distinct CDR3 sequences, with 48% as singletons. The donors, aged roughly 6 to 95, were healthy Caucasians from Russia. Peripheral blood, ten milliliters per donor, was collected.

The gene calls are TRBV7-9 and TRBJ2-3, with D perhaps matching TRBD1 (6 bases). Source material: blood. The receptor comes from a young man in good health. The CDR3 DNA follows: TGTGCCAGCAGCTCCGTAAGGGGGATTACCACAGATACGCAGTATTTT. This sequence encodes CASSSVRGITTDTQYF.